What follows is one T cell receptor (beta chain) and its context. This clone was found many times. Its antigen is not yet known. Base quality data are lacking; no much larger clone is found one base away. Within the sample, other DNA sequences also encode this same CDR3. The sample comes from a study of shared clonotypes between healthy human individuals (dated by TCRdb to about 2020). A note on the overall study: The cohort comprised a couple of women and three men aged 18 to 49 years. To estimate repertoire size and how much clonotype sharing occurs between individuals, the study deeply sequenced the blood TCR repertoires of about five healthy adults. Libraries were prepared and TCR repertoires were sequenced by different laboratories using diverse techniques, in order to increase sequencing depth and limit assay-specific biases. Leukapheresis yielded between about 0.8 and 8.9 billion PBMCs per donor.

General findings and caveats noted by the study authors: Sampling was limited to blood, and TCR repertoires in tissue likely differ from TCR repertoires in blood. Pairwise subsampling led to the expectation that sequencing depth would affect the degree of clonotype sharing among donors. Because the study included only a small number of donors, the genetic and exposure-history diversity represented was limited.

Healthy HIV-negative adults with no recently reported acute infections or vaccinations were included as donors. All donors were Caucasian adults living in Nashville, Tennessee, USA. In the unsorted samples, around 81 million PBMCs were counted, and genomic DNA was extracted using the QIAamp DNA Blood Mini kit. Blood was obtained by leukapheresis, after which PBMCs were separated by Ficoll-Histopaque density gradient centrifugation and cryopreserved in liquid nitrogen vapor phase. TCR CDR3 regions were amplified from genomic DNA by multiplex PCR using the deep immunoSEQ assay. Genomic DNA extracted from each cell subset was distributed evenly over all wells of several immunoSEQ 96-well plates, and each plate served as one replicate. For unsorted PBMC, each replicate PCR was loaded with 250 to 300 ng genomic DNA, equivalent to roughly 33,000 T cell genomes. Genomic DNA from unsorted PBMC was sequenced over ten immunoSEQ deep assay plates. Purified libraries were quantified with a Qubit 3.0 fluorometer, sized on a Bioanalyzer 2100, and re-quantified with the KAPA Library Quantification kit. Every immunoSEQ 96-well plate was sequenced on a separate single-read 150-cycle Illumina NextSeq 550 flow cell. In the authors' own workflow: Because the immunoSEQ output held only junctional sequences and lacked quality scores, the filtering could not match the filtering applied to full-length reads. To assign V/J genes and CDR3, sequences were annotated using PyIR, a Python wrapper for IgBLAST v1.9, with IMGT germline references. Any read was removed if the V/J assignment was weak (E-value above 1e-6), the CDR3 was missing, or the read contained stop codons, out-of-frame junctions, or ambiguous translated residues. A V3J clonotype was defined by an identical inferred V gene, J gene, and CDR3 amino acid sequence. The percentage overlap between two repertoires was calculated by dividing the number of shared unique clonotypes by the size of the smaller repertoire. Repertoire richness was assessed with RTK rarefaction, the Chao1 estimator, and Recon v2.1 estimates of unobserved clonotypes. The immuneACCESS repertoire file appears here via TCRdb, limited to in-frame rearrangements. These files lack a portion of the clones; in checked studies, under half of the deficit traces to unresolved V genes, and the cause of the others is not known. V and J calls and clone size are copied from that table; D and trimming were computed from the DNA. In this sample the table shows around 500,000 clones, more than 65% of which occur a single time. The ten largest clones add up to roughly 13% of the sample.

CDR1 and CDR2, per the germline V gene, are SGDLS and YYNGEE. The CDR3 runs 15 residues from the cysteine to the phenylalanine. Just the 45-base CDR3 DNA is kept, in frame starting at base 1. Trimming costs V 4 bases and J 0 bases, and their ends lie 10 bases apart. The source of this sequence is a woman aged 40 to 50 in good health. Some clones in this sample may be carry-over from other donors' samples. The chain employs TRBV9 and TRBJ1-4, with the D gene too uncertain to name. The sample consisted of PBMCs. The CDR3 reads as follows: CASSPRSATNEKLFF. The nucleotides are TGTGCCAGCAGCCCACGATCTGCAACTAATGAAAAACTGTTTTTT.